This TCR beta chain was obtained from a study of early T cells in non-severe SARS-CoV-2 infection. Study information: Sequencing was performed on bulk RNA from unsorted whole blood, leaving chains unpaired.

Each single cDNA molecule received a unique molecular identifier. TCRdb re-called the 5' RACE reads with MiXCR, one entry per CDR3 protein. Of 50,000 or so distinct CDR3 sequences in the sample, about 12% were seen once. Germline CDR1 reads GTSNPN; CDR2 reads SVGIG (reference sequence). V shed 5 bases, J shed 5 bases, and the junction held 7 bases outside the gene matches. The CDR3 runs to 13 residues. What was sequenced was whole blood. This receptor was taken from an adult who was a healthcare worker with PCR-confirmed SARS-CoV-2 infection or an uninfected control (not recorded which). The chain employs TRBV30 and TRBJ1-2; the match to TRBD1 covers 8 bases. This CDR3 is CAWGSDRAYGYTF. The DNA of the CDR3 is TGTGCCTGGGGGTCGGACAGGGCGTATGGCTACACCTTC.